Shown below are 17 T cell receptor beta chains from a single sample sequenced in a study of regulatory T cells in long-lasting Graves disease. Time point here: newly diagnosed GD, antithyroid drugs for less than 3 months. PBMC RNA was the source of the TCR library. Construction of TCR beta libraries relied on iRepertoire HTBI primers and on Arm-PCR targeting CDR3 regions. From the multiplex PCR reads, TCRdb called clonotypes with MiXCR, one entry per CDR3 protein. The sample includes hundreds of thousands of distinct CDR3 sequences, roughly 18% of them seen just once. Sequenced here: peripheral blood mononuclear cells (PBMCs), sampled at new diagnosis, from a patient treated with antithyroid drugs. The receptors derive from a female donor with Graves disease.

This chain joins TRBV12-3 or TRBV12-4 and TRBJ2-1; 9 bases fit TRBD2. V lost 3 bases, J lost 7 bases, and 4 bases stayed unmatched. CDR3 length equals 14 residues. The CDR3 DNA follows: TGTGCCAGCAGTTTTAGCGGGAGAGGAAATGAGCAGTTCTTC. Translation gives CASSFSGRGNEQFF.

The rearrangement joins TRBV27 to TRBJ1-1, with D uncertain. V lost 6 bases to trimming and J lost 12 bases, with 20 bases between them. CDR3 size: 13 residues. Germline CDR1 reads MNHEY; CDR2 reads SMNVEV (reference sequence). The DNA for the CDR3 is TGTGCCAGCAGAAGGAACCCGAGATTTGACTCTTTCTTT. This gives the protein CASRRNPRFDSFF.

This clonotype was seen many times. CDR3: CATSDLSAGMNEQFF. The CDR3, as DNA: TGTGCCACCAGTGATTTGTCGGCAGGGATGAATGAGCAGTTCTTC. The chain combines TRBV24-1 with TRBJ2-1; D might be TRBD1 (5 bases). The V and J ends lost 0 bases and 7 bases respectively, with 12 bases between them. The CDR3 loop spans 15 amino acids. Per the germline V gene, CDR1 is KGHDR and CDR2 is SFDVKD.

This clonotype was recorded many times. The chain recombines TRBV12-3 or TRBV12-4 with TRBJ2-5, with 9 positions matching TRBD2. With V trimmed by 6 bases and J by 5 bases, 16 bases remained unmatched. The CDR3 covers 17 residues. The CDR3: CASSVGLAREDRETQYF. CDR3 in DNA: TGTGCCAGCAGCGTCGGACTAGCGCGGGAGGATCGGGAGACCCAGTACTTC.

The sample holds many counts of this clonotype. The V gene is TRBV28, the J gene TRBJ2-7; 8 positions match TRBD2. Germline V gene sequence: CDR1 MDHEN, CDR2 SYDVKM. CDR3 length: 14 residues. The V and J ends lost 6 bases and 4 bases, in that order; junction bases with no gene match: 8. In nucleotides, the CDR3 is TGTGCCAGCAGGCCAGGACTAGCAAGGTACGAGCAGTACTTC. It translates to CASRPGLARYEQYF.

The chain couples TRBV6-2 or TRBV6-3 to TRBJ2-7; 8 nucleotides line up with TRBD2. Germline assignment: CDR1 MNHEY and CDR2 SVGEGT. Trimming cost V 2 bases and J 5 bases; bases outside gene matches: 8. The CDR3 runs 15 residues. Written as DNA, the CDR3 is TGTGCCAGCAGTTACGACCAGTTTAGCGGGAACGAGCAGTACTTC. Translating it yields CASSYDQFSGNEQYF.

The chain couples TRBV30 to TRBJ2-6; 7 nucleotides line up with TRBD1. Looked up from germline, CDR1 is GTSNPN and CDR2 is SVGIG (reference sequence). With V trimmed by 1 base and J by 0 bases, 9 bases remained unmatched. This CDR3 contains 18 residues. The CDR3 spells CAWSAPGQRPSGANVLTF. CDR3 nucleotide sequence: TGTGCCTGGAGTGCGCCGGGACAGCGACCCTCTGGGGCCAACGTCCTGACTTTC. Based on the CDR3 plus reference TRBV30 and TRBJ2-6, the full variable domain is SQTIHQWPATLVQPVGSPLSLECTVEGTSNPNLYWYRQAAGRGLQLLFYSVGIGQISSEVPQNLSASRPQDRQFILSSKKLLLSDSGFYLCAWSAPGQRPSGANVLTFGAGSRLTVL.

There are many counts of this clonotype. V gene TRBV19 combines with J gene TRBJ2-1; 9 bases line up with TRBD1. The ends lost 3 bases at V and 10 bases at J; junction bases unmatched: 16. Germline lookup yields CDR1 LNHDA and CDR2 SQIVND (reference sequence). The CDR3 is 17 residues long. CDR3 in amino acids: CASSMGGRGQGLDEQFF. In DNA form, the CDR3 reads TGTGCCAGTAGTATGGGGGGGAGGGGACAGGGTTTGGACGAGCAGTTCTTC. Together with reference TRBV19 and TRBJ2-1, the CDR3 gives the full variable domain: DGGITQSPKYLFRKEGQNVTLSCEQNLNHDAMYWYRQDPGQGLRLIYYSQIVNDFQKGDIAEGYSVSREKKESFPLTVTSAQKNPTAFYLCASSMGGRGQGLDEQFFGPGTRLTVL.

This clonotype was observed many times. The V gene is TRBV6-1, the J gene TRBJ2-7; a possible D gene is TRBD2 (5 bases). V was shortened by 8 bases and J by 5 bases, with 22 bases between the two germline ends. Germline V gene data show CDR1 as MNHNS and CDR2 as SASEGT. This CDR3 has 15 residues. CDR3 in amino acids: CASVPSGSRKHEQYF. CDR3 coding DNA: TGTGCCAGCGTTCCTTCGGGGTCCAGGAAGCACGAGCAGTACTTC.

The gene calls are TRBV20-1 and TRBJ2-3; the match to TRBD2 covers 11 bases. CDR1 is DFQATT, CDR2 SNEGSKA, per germline (reference sequence). CDR3 length: 13 residues. In DNA form, the CDR3 reads TGCACCCCTAGCGGGAGGCTTGGGGATACGCAGTATTTT. It translates to CTPSGRLGDTQYF.

This clonotype has just a few counts. A read error may be the cause here, since a much bigger clone is one base away. The V and J genes are TRBV2 and TRBJ2-3; 8 bases fit TRBD1. CDR1 and CDR2 (germline): SNHLY, FYNNEI. With 5 bases clipped from V and 2 bases from J, the junction kept 15 bases outside the gene matches. The CDR3 loop spans 18 amino acids. The CDR3 loop is CASSSTPLDRADTDTQYF. Written as DNA, the CDR3 is TGTGCCAGCAGTTCAACACCACTGGACAGGGCTGACACAGATACGCAGTATTTT.

This clonotype has a count of ten or more. The rearrangement uses TRBV15 and TRBJ1-5; D remains ambiguous. V was trimmed by 1 base and J by 7 bases, leaving 11 bases between them. The CDR3 totals 14 residues. Germline V CDR1 and CDR2: LNHNV, YYDKDF (reference sequence). CDR3 region: CATSRGSFGQPQHF. The CDR3 DNA is TGTGCCACCAGCAGAGGTTCCTTCGGGCAGCCCCAGCATTTT.

Points on this clonotype: It may be a read error: a sequence one base away is much more abundant. V is TRBV28 and J is TRBJ2-6, with D unresolved. Trimming took 10 bases from V and 6 from J, leaving 16 bases between them. CDR3 length: 14 residues. Per the germline V gene, CDR1 is MDHEN and CDR2 is SYDVKM. Written as DNA, the CDR3 is TGTGCCATTTCGCTCCCCAAATTGGCCAACGTCCTGACTTTC. Translating gives CAISLPKLANVLTF.

About this clonotype: A much larger clonotype is one base distant, so this may be a read error. The chain recombines TRBV6-5 with TRBJ2-2, with D possibly TRBD1 on 6 matching bases. Between the trimmed V and J ends, which lost 4 bases and 6 bases, there was a span of 9 bases. The germline V gene encodes CDR1 MNHEY and CDR2 SVGAGI. The CDR3 has 13 amino acids. The chain's CDR3 is CASSWTEAGELFF. The CDR3 nucleotides read TGTGCCAGCAGTTGGACAGAGGCCGGGGAGCTGTTTTTT.

This clonotype was detected many times. V is TRBV27 and J is TRBJ2-3; D may match TRBD1 or TRBD2 (5 bases each). The V end lost 7 bases, the J end lost 2 bases, and 16 bases lay between the germline ends. The germline V gene has CDR1 MNHEY and CDR2 SMNVEV (reference sequence). The CDR3 is 15 amino acids. CDR3 bases: TGTGCCAGCACCCGCCGGGACGGTTACACAGATACGCAGTATTTT. Translated, it gives CASTRRDGYTDTQYF.

This clonotype was counted only a few times. Being one base from a much bigger clone, this may be a read error. This chain's CDR3 is CASRGGTAGQYF. The DNA for the CDR3 is TGTGCCAGCAGGGGAGGGACAGCAGGGCAGTACTTC. The J gene is TRBJ2-3, the V gene TRBV12-3 or TRBV12-4; D possibly uses TRBD1 or TRBD2 (7 bases each). Judging by the DNA end, TRBJ2-7 fits better; the J call may be wrong. This CDR3 region has 12 residues.

Ten or more counts support this clonotype. The chain carries TRBV28 and TRBJ2-5; D may be TRBD2 (5 bases). Trimming removed 4 bases at V and 11 bases at J, with 20 bases between. Germline V gene lookup returns CDR1 MDHEN and CDR2 SYDVKM. This CDR3 region has 14 residues. The CDR3 loop reads CASSSGTGIPMQYF. The CDR3 region has the DNA TGTGCCAGCAGTTCGGGAACTGGGATTCCGATGCAGTACTTC. The whole variable domain, remainder taken from reference TRBV28 and TRBJ2-5, is DVKVTQSSRYLVKRTGEKVFLECVQDMDHENMFWYRQDPGLGLRLIYFSYDVKMKEKGDIPEGYSVSREKKERFSLILESASTNQTSMYLCASSSGTGIPMQYFGPGTRLLVL.